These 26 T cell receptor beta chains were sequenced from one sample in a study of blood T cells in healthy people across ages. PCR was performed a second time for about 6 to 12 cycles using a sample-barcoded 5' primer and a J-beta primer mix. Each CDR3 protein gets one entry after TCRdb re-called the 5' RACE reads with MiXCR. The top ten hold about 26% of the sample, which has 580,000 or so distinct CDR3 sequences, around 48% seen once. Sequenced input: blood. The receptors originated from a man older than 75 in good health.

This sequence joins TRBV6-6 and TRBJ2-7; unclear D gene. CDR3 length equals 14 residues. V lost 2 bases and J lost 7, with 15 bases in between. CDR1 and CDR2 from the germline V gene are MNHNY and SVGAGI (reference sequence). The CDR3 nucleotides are TGTGCCAGCAGTTACAGCAGCTCCTACAATGAGCAGTACTTC. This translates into CASSYSSSYNEQYF.

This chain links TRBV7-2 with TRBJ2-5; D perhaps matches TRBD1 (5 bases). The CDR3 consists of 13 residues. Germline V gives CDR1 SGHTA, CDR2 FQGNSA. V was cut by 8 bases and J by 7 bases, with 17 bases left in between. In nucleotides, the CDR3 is TGTGCCAGCGTCTACTTCGAAAGGGGGACCCAGTACTTC. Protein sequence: CASVYFERGTQYF.

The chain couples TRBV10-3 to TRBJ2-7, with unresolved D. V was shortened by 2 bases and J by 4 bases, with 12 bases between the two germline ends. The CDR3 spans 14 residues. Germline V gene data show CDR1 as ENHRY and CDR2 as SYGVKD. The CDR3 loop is CAISEPTQKYEQYF. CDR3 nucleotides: TGTGCCATCAGTGAGCCGACCCAAAAATACGAGCAGTACTTC.

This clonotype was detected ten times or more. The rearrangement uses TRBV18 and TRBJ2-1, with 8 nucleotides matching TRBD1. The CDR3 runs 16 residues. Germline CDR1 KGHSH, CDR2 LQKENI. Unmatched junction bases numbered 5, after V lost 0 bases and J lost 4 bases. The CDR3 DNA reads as TGTGCCAGCTCACCACCGGACAGGGTCGAATACAATGAGCAGTTCTTC. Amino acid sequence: CASSPPDRVEYNEQFF.

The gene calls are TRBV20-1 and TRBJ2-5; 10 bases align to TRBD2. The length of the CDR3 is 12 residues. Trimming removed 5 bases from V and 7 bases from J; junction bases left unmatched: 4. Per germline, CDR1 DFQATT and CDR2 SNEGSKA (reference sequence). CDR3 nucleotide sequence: TGCAGTGCTGGTTTAGCGGGGGGGACCCAGTACTTC. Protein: CSAGLAGGTQYF.

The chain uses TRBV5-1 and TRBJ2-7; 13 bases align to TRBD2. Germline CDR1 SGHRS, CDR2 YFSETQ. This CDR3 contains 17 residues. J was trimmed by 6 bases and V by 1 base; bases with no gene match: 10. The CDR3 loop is CASSLRTSGRAEREQYF. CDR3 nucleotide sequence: TGCGCCAGCAGCTTGCGAACTAGCGGGAGGGCCGAGCGCGAGCAGTACTTC.

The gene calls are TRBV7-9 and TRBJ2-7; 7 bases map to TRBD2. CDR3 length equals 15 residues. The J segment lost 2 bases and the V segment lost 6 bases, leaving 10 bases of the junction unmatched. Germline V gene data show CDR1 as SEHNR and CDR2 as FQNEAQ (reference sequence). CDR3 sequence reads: CASSRPPSGAYEQYF. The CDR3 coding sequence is TGTGCCAGCAGTCGGCCCCCTAGCGGTGCCTACGAGCAGTACTTC. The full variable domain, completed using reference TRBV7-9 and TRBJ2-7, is DTGVSQNPRHKITKRGQNVTFRCDPISEHNRLYWYRQTLGQGPEFLTYFQNEAQLEKSRLLSDRFSAERPKGSFSTLEIQRTEQGDSAMYLCASSRPPSGAYEQYFGPGTRLTVT.

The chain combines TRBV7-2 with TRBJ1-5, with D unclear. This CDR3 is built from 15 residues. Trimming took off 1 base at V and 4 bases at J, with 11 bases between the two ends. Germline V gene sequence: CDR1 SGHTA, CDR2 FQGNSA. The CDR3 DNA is TGTGCCAGCAGCTTAGAGAGCGGGGTTAATCAGCCCCAGCATTTT. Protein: CASSLESGVNQPQHF.

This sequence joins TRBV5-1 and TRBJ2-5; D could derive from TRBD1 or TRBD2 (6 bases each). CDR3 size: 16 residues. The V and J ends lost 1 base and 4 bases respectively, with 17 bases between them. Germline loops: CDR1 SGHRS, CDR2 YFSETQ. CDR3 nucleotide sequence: TGCGCCAGCAGCTTGTCGGGGGCGCCCGGGGGAGAGACCCAGTACTTC. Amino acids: CASSLSGAPGGETQYF. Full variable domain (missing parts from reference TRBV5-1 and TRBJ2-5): KAGVTQTPRYLIKTRGQQVTLSCSPISGHRSVSWYQQTPGQGLQFLFEYFSETQRNKGNFPGRFSGRQFSNSRSEMNVSTLELGDSALYLCASSLSGAPGGETQYFGPGTRLLVL.

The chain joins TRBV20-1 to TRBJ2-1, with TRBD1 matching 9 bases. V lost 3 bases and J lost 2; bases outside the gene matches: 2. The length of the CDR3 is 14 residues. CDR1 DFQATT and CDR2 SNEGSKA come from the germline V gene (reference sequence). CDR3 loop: CSASRDRAYNEQFF. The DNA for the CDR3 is TGCAGTGCTAGCCGGGACAGGGCCTACAATGAGCAGTTCTTC.

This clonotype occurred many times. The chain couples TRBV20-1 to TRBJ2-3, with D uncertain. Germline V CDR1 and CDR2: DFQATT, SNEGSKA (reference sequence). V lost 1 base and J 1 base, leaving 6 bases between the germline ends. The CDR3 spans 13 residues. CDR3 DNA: TGCAGTGCTAGAGCCGGCGGCACAGATACGCAGTATTTT. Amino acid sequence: CSARAGGTDTQYF.

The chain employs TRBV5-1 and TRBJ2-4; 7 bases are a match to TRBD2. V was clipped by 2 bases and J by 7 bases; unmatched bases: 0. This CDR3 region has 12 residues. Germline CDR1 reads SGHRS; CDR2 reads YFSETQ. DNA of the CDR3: TGCGCCAGCAGCTTCGGGGGGAACATTCAGTACTTC. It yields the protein CASSFGGNIQYF.

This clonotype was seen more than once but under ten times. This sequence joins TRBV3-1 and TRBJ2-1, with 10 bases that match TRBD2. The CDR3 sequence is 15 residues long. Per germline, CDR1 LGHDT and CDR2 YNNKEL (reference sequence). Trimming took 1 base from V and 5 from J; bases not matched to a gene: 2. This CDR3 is CASSQGSGRDNEQFF. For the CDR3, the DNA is TGTGCCAGCAGCCAAGGCAGCGGGAGGGACAATGAGCAGTTCTTC.

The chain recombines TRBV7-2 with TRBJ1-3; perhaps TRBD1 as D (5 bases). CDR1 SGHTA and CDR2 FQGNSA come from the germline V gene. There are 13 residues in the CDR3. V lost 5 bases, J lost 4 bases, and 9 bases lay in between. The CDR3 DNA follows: TGTGCCAGCAGCGGAGGGGCAGGAAACACCATATATTTT. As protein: CASSGGAGNTIYF.

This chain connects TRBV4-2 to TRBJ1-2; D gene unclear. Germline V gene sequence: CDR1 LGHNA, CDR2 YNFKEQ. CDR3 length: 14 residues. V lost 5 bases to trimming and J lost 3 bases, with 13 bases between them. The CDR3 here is CASSSSEGYYGYTF. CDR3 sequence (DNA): TGTGCCAGCAGCAGCAGCGAAGGGTACTATGGCTACACCTTC.

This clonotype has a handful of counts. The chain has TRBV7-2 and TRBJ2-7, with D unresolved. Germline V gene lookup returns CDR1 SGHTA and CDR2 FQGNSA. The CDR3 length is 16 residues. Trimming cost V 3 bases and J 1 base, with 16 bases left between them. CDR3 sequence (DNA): TGTGCCAGCAGCTTCCAAGGGAATTTGGGATCCTACGAGCAGTACTTC. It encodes CASSFQGNLGSYEQYF. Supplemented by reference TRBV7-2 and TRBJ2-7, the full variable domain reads GAGVSQSPSNKVTEKGKDVELRCDPISGHTALYWYRQSLGQGLEFLIYFQGNSAPDKSGLPSDRFSAERTGGSVSTLTIQRTQQEDSAVYLCASSFQGNLGSYEQYFGPGTRLTVT.

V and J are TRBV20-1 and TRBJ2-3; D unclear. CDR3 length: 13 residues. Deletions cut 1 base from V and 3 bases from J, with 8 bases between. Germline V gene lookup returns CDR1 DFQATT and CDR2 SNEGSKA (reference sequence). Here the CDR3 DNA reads TGCAGTGCTAGAGCGAGCGCGACAGATACGCAGTATTTT. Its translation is CSARASATDTQYF.

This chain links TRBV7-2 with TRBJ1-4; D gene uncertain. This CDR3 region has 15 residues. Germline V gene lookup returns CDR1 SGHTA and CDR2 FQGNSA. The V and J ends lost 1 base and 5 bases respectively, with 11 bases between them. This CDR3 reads CASSLDSSRNEKLFF. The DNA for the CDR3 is TGTGCCAGCAGCTTAGACTCCAGTAGGAATGAAAAACTGTTTTTT.

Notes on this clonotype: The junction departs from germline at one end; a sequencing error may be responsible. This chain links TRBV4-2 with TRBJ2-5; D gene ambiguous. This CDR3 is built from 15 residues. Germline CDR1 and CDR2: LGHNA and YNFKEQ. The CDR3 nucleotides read TGTGTCAGCAGCCAAGAACCGGACCCCCAAGAGACCCAGTACTTC. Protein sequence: CVSSQEPDPQETQYF.

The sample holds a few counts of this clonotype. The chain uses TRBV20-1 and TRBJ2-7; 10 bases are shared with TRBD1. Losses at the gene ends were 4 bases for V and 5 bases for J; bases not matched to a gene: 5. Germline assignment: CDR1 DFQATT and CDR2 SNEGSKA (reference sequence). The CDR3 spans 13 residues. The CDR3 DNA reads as TGCAGTGCTAACAGACAGGGGGCCCACGAGCAGTACTTC. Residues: CSANRQGAHEQYF.

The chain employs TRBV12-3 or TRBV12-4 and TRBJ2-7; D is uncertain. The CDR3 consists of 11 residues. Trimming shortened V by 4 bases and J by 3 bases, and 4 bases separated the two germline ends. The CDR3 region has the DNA TGTGCCAGCAGTTGCGGCTACGAGCAGTACTTC. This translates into CASSCGYEQYF.

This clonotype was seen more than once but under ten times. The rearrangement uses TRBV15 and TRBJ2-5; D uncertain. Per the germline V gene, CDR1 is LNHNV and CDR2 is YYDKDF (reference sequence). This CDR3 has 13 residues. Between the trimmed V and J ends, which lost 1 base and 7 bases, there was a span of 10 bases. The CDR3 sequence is CATSRGGLGTQYF. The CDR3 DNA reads TGTGCCACCAGCAGAGGGGGTTTGGGGACCCAGTACTTC.

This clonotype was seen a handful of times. The chain's CDR3 is CSVELPGEENIQYF. As DNA, the CDR3 is TGCAGCGTTGAACTGCCCGGGGAGGAAAACATTCAGTACTTC. The V gene is TRBV29-1, the J gene TRBJ2-4; D is perhaps TRBD2 (6 bases). Germline CDR1 is SQVTM and CDR2 is ANQGSEA. CDR3 size: 14 residues. Trimming removed 2 bases at V and 5 bases at J, with 13 bases between. Looking up the rest from reference TRBV29-1 and TRBJ2-4 gives the full variable domain: SAVISQKPSRDICQRGTSLTIQCQVDSQVTMMFWYRQQPGQSLTLIATANQGSEATYESGFVIDKFPISRPNLTFSTLTVSNMSPEDSSIYLCSVELPGEENIQYFGAGTRLSVL.

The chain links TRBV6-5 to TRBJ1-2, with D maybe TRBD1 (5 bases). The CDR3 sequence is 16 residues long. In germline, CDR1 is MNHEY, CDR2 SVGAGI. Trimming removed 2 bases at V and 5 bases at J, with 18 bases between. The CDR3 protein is CASSYRRAGSSYGYTF. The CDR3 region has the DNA TGTGCCAGCAGTTACCGCAGGGCAGGATCGTCGTATGGCTACACCTTC.

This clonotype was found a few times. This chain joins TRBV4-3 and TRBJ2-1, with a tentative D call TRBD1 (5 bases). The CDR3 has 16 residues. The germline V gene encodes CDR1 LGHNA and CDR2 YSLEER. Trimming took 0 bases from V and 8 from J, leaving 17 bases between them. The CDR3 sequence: CASSQDGQGVFDEQFF. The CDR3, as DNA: TGCGCCAGCAGCCAAGACGGACAAGGGGTGTTCGATGAGCAGTTCTTC.

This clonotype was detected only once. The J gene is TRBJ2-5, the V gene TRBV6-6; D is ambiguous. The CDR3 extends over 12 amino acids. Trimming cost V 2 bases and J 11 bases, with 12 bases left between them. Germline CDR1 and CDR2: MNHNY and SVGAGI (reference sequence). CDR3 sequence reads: CASSYVDDEQYF. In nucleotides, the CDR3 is TGTGCCAGCAGTTACGTGGACGATGAGCAGTACTTC.